Sequencing of this T cell receptor beta chain was carried out in a study of shared clonotypes between healthy human individuals (dated by TCRdb to 2020 to 2022). A note on the overall study: Two women and a few men aged 18 to 49 years were included in the cohort. For each donor, CD4 naive and CD4 memory were each run on three plates, CD8 naive on two plates, and CD8 memory on one plate. The study deeply sequenced blood TCR repertoires of about five healthy adults to estimate repertoire size and the extent of clonotype sharing between individuals. Different laboratories and diverse techniques were used to prepare libraries and sequence TCR repertoires, to increase sequencing depth and limit assay-specific biases. Per donor, leukapheresis produced somewhere between about 0.94 and 9 billion PBMCs.

The donors were healthy, HIV-negative adults who had no recently reported acute infections or vaccinations. All donors were Caucasian adults living in Nashville, Tennessee, USA. Magnetic negative selection was used to enrich CD4+ T cells, after which naive cells were positively selected on CD45RA and the negative fraction became the memory subset. Blood was obtained by leukapheresis, after which PBMCs were separated by Ficoll-Histopaque density gradient centrifugation and cryopreserved in liquid nitrogen vapor phase. Analytical flow cytometry was used to check the purity and quantity of every magnetically sorted T cell population. Genomic DNA was isolated from every sorted fraction and measured by UV absorbance on a Nanodrop 2000c. What the research found in general, with its limitations: Sampling was restricted to blood, and TCR repertoires in tissue are likely to differ from TCR repertoires in blood. Incomplete sequencing was indicated by rarefaction of sorted-subset datasets, despite the large sequencing depth. Clonotypes shared by all four sorted-subset donors showed higher generation probabilities than non-shared clonotypes. Pairwise subsampling indicated that sequencing depth was expected to affect the degree of clonotype sharing among donors. The small number of donors limited the genetic and exposure-history diversity represented. Naive subsets generally had larger estimated clonotype richness than memory subsets. Across a few donors, about 5% of naive CD4, roughly 3.3% of naive CD8, roughly 2.2% of memory CD4, and roughly 0.41% of memory CD8 clonotypes were shared.

Using the deep immunoSEQ assay, TCR CDR3 regions were amplified from genomic DNA by multiplex PCR. Genomic DNA extracted from each cell subset was distributed evenly over all wells of several immunoSEQ 96-well plates, and each plate served as one replicate. For sorted subsets, 150 to 250 ng genomic DNA, equal to about 30,000 T cell genomes, was loaded into each replicate PCR. The purified libraries were quantified using a Qubit 3.0 fluorometer, sized with a Bioanalyzer 2100, and then quantified again using the KAPA Library Quantification kit. Each immunoSEQ 96-well plate was sequenced on its own single-read 150-cycle Illumina NextSeq 550 flow cell. As for the authors' bioinformatics: Because the immunoSEQ output held only junctional sequences and lacked quality scores, the filtering could not match the filtering applied to full-length reads. To assign V/J genes and CDR3, sequences were annotated against IMGT germline references using PyIR, a Python wrapper for IgBLAST v1.9. Reads were filtered out if the reads had weak V/J assignments (E-value above 1e-6), no CDR3, stop codons, out-of-frame junctions, or ambiguous translated residues. V3J clonotypes were defined as sequences sharing an identical inferred V gene, J gene, and CDR3 amino acid sequence. Percentage overlap between repertoires was computed as shared unique clonotypes divided by the size of the smaller repertoire. RTK rarefaction, the Chao1 estimator, and Recon v2.1 estimates of unobserved clonotypes were used to assess repertoire richness. Generation probabilities for all TCRbeta clonotypes obtained by the gDNA method from a handful of donors were computed using OLGA. The clones in this table, taken by TCRdb from immuneACCESS, are in-frame only. Not every clone is retained; where verified, under half of the shortfall comes from an unresolved V gene, and the cause of the rest is unknown. D and trimming come from the DNA, and the V and J calls and clone size come from that table. For this sample the table gives a few million clones, of which 85% to 95% were detected only once. The ten most abundant clones make up under 0.45% of the sample.

With respect to this clone: Its antigen target is currently unknown. Per-nucleotide qualities are absent, and no much larger clonotype sits a single base away.

Sequencing was done on a sample of naive CD4+ T cells from PBMCs. Interpreted using the paper, the cell subset or site label stands for: CD45RA+ positively selected. The receptor's source is a man aged 18 to 30 in good health. Some clones in this sample may be carry-over from other donors' samples.

The CDR3 is CASSPPQDAKETQYF. The base sequence is TGTGCCAGCTCACCACCACAGGACGCCAAAGAGACCCAGTACTTC. Here the chain combines TRBV18 and TRBJ2-5, and TRBD1 may be the D gene, going by 5 matching bases. CDR3 length: 15 amino acids, cysteine to phenylalanine. Of the read, only the CDR3 DNA is kept; its 45 bases are in frame from base 1. From a lookup of the germline V gene, CDR1 and CDR2 are KGHSH and LQKENI. V is pared back by 0 bases and J by 3 bases, with 11 bases lying between the germline termini.